A single sample gave rise to the 9 T cell receptor beta chains below, sequenced in a study of T-cell reconstitution after alpha-beta-depleted transplantation in children. During its preparation, the TCRbeta library received unique molecular identifiers. TCRdb itself ran the PCR reads through MiXCR, one entry per CDR3 protein. The sample shows about 610,000 distinct CDR3 sequences, roughly a tenth of them seen only once. This sample comprised PBMCs from the stem cell graft donor, obtained from the stem cell graft. The receptor set was obtained from a human donor who donated a stem cell graft to a child with acute myeloid leukemia.

This clonotype was counted many times. The chain combines TRBV12-3 or TRBV12-4 with TRBJ1-3; D call uncertain. The CDR3 has 14 residues. V was cut by 10 bases and J by 0 bases, with 13 bases left in between. CDR3 region: CAIIPRISGNTIYF. Written as DNA, the CDR3 is TGTGCCATCATACCCAGGATCTCTGGAAACACCATATATTTT.

The chain is built from TRBV7-9 and TRBJ2-7, with 9 bases aligning to TRBD1. The germline CDR1 and CDR2 sequences are SEHNR and FQNEAQ (reference sequence). This CDR3 spans 17 amino acids. The V gene end was trimmed by 5 bases and the J gene end by 0 bases; junction bases not matched to a gene: 11. In DNA form, the CDR3 reads TGTGCCAGCAGCCGCCCTGGGACAGGGTCCGACTCCTACGAGCAGTACTTC. Its translation: CASSRPGTGSDSYEQYF. The full variable domain, completed using reference TRBV7-9 and TRBJ2-7, is DTGVSQNPRHKITKRGQNVTFRCDPISEHNRLYWYRQTLGQGPEFLTYFQNEAQLEKSRLLSDRFSAERPKGSFSTLEIQRTEQGDSAMYLCASSRPGTGSDSYEQYFGPGTRLTVT.

This clonotype occurred many times. The chain has TRBV9 and TRBJ2-1; 7 nucleotides line up with TRBD2. The J segment lost 2 bases and the V segment lost 8 bases, leaving 7 bases of the junction unmatched. Germline-derived CDR1 and CDR2 are SGDLS and YYNGEE. This CDR3 is 14 amino acids long. Here the CDR3 DNA reads TGTGCCAGGGTCCTAGCGGTCCCCTACAATGAGCAGTTCTTC. Protein product: CARVLAVPYNEQFF.

The chain has TRBV6-1 and TRBJ2-3; 7 nucleotides line up with TRBD1. The germline V gene has CDR1 MNHNS and CDR2 SASEGT. The J segment lost 2 bases and the V segment lost 8 bases, leaving 7 bases of the junction unmatched. CDR3 length: 14 amino acids. CDR3 sequence reads: CASRNRGLTDTQYF. The CDR3 DNA reads as TGTGCCAGCCGGAACAGGGGTCTCACAGATACGCAGTATTTT.

This clonotype was observed many times. This chain links TRBV14 with TRBJ2-5; 13 bases map to TRBD2. The germline gives CDR1 SGHDN, CDR2 FVKESK. J lost 5 bases, V lost 4 bases, and 7 bases had no gene match. This CDR3 region has 16 residues. CDR3 sequence reads: CASSRWTSGRWETQYF. The CDR3 DNA follows: TGTGCCAGCAGCCGCTGGACTAGCGGGAGATGGGAGACCCAGTACTTC.

The chain has TRBV2 and TRBJ2-2, with unresolved D. CDR3 length: 15 residues. Germline-derived CDR1 and CDR2 are SNHLY and FYNNEI. Trimming took 1 base from V and 0 from J, leaving 6 bases between them. The CDR3 reads CASSEDVPNTGELFF. The CDR3 DNA is TGTGCCAGCAGTGAAGACGTCCCGAACACCGGGGAGCTGTTTTTT.

In this sample, this clonotype turned up many times. This chain links TRBV6-5 with TRBJ1-1; possible D gene TRBD1, 5 bases. The V end was cut by 5 bases, the J end by 3 bases, with 10 bases between. The CDR3 totals 13 residues. Per germline, CDR1 MNHEY and CDR2 SVGAGI. The CDR3 DNA follows: TGTGCCAGCAGTCCCCGGGGGGACACTGAAGCTTTCTTT. It encodes CASSPRGDTEAFF.

In this sample, this clonotype turned up a few times. CDR3: CSAQARLAGSTDTQYF. The CDR3 DNA reads as TGCAGTGCCCAAGCCCGACTAGCGGGGAGCACAGATACGCAGTATTTT. The chain joins TRBV20-1 to TRBJ2-3; TRBD2 matches 11 bases. Germline V lookup: CDR1 DFQATT, CDR2 SNEGSKA (reference sequence). The J segment lost 0 bases and the V segment lost 6 bases, leaving 8 bases of the junction unmatched. The CDR3 sequence is 16 residues long.

This rearrangement joins TRBV20-1 to TRBJ2-1; TRBD1 might be the D (5 bases). The CDR3 has 8 residues. The V end lost 5 bases, the J end lost 12 bases, and 5 bases lay between the germline ends. Germline values: CDR1 DFQATT, CDR2 SNEGSKA (reference sequence). The CDR3: CSAQGQFF. In DNA form, the CDR3 reads TGCAGTGCTCAGGGGCAGTTCTTC.